Below, 13 T cell receptor beta chains from the same sample are listed, as sequenced in a study of shared clonotypes between healthy human individuals. The data were produced by immunoSEQ multiplex PCR, yet TCRdb's version contains in-frame clones alone and is incomplete. The sample lists roughly 2.6 million clones, 85% to 95% occurring once. Specimen: naive CD4+ T cells sorted from blood. Sample subset: CD45RA+ positively selected. These receptors originate from a man aged 18-30 years in good health.

The sample holds a few counts of this clone. The chain uses TRBV30 and TRBJ1-1, with a tentative D call TRBD1 (6 bases). The CDR3 runs to 13 residues. V was clipped by 3 bases and J by 5 bases, with 13 bases between them. CDR1 and CDR2 (germline): GTSNPN, SVGIG (reference sequence). The chain's CDR3 is CAWRASGDTEAFF. Here the CDR3 DNA reads TGTGCCTGGAGGGCCTCAGGGGATACTGAAGCTTTCTTT.

The rearrangement links TRBV6-6 to TRBJ1-5; no clear D. The CDR3 covers 16 residues. CDR1 MNHNY and CDR2 SVGAGI come from the germline V gene (reference sequence). V was trimmed by 2 bases and J by 3 bases, leaving 14 bases between them. The CDR3 region is CASSYGWGDNNQPQHF. CDR3 coding DNA: TGTGCCAGCAGTTACGGTTGGGGTGACAACAATCAGCCCCAGCATTTT.

This clone was detected only a few times. The chain recombines TRBV10-2 with TRBJ2-2, with D hard to call. Germline V gives CDR1 WSHSY, CDR2 SAAADI. Between the trimmed V and J ends, which lost 1 base and 7 bases, there was a span of 4 bases. The CDR3 is made up of 12 amino acids. The DNA for the CDR3 is TGCGCCAGCAGTGAGTACGTCGGGGAGCTGTTTTTT. Its translation is CASSEYVGELFF.

V is TRBV5-3 and J is TRBJ2-7; D not resolved. TRBV5-3 is an ORF; its function is uncertain. The V end was cut by 0 bases, the J end by 3 bases, with 7 bases between. The CDR3 length is 13 residues. The CDR3 nucleotides read TGTGCCAGAAGCTTGGCGAATCGCTACGAGCAGTACTTC. This encodes CARSLANRYEQYF.

This chain uses TRBV2 with TRBJ1-2; possible D gene TRBD1, 5 bases. The V gene's germline CDR1 is SNHLY and CDR2 FYNNEI. V was shortened by 1 base and J by 5 bases, with 8 bases between the two germline ends. The CDR3 loop spans 13 amino acids. CDR3 sequence: CASSEDRRYGYTF. The CDR3 coding sequence is TGTGCCAGCAGTGAAGACAGGAGATATGGCTACACCTTC.

The V call is TRBV10-3, the J call TRBJ2-3; 7 nucleotides match TRBD2. Germline CDR1 and CDR2: ENHRY and SYGVKD. The V and J ends lost 7 bases and 9 bases, in that order; junction bases with no gene match: 10. The CDR3 contains 13 residues. The CDR3 loop reads CAITVGTGGTQYF. The CDR3 coding sequence is TGTGCCATCACGGTGGGGACGGGGGGAACGCAGTATTTT.

As regards this clone: Other DNA sequences from this sample encode an identical CDR3 as well. The chain has TRBV5-1 and TRBJ1-5, with TRBD1 matching over 10 bases. The V gene's germline CDR1 is SGHRS and CDR2 YFSETQ. The CDR3 consists of 15 residues. V shed 0 bases, J shed 5 bases, and the junction held 2 bases outside the gene matches. The CDR3 reads CASSLAGQGDQPQHF. The CDR3 region has the DNA TGCGCCAGCAGCTTGGCTGGACAGGGGGATCAGCCCCAGCATTTT.

The gene calls are TRBV5-4 and TRBJ2-7, with 8 positions matching TRBD1. The trim removed 2 bases at V and 3 bases at J, leaving 4 bases unmatched. Germline V gene lookup returns CDR1 SGHNT and CDR2 YYREEE (reference sequence). The CDR3 sequence is 14 residues long. CDR3 residues: CASSFTGTGYEQYF. CDR3 DNA: TGTGCCAGCAGCTTCACCGGGACAGGCTACGAGCAGTACTTC.

This rearrangement joins TRBV6-6 to TRBJ1-4; D unclear. Germline loops: CDR1 MNHNY, CDR2 SVGAGI (reference sequence). The V gene lost 8 bases and the J gene lost 8 bases, with 15 bases spanning the gap. CDR3 length: 13 residues. The CDR3 is CASRNTAAEKLFF. The CDR3, as DNA: TGTGCCAGCCGAAATACGGCGGCGGAAAAACTGTTTTTT.

The sample holds one count of this clone. The chain links TRBV23-1 to TRBJ2-3, with D hard to call. TRBV23-1 is flagged as an ORF with uncertain function. This CDR3 is 17 amino acids long. Between the trimmed V and J ends, which lost 2 bases and 2 bases, there was a span of 17 bases. CDR3 nucleotide sequence: TGCGCCAGCAGTCAACGCAGTAGAGACATAACCACAGATACGCAGTATTTT. This gives the protein CASSQRSRDITTDTQYF.

J is TRBJ1-3 and V is TRBV28; unclear D gene. Germline V lookup: CDR1 MDHEN, CDR2 SYDVKM. This CDR3 region has 15 residues. V was trimmed by 2 bases and J by 0 bases, leaving 8 bases between them. The CDR3 region has the DNA TGTGCCAGCAGTTTAGTGGCTTACTCTGGAAACACCATATATTTT. It encodes CASSLVAYSGNTIYF.

This chain connects TRBV5-4 to TRBJ2-6, with a possible D match to TRBD1 (6 bases). V lost 5 bases and J 0 bases, leaving 9 bases between the germline ends. The germline gives CDR1 SGHNT, CDR2 YYREEE (reference sequence). This CDR3 region has 15 residues. The DNA for the CDR3 is TGTGCCAGCAGAAGGGACAACTCTGGGGCCAACGTCCTGACTTTC. Residues: CASRRDNSGANVLTF.

This clone has just a few counts. The V and J genes are TRBV6-6 and TRBJ1-2; tentatively, D is TRBD1 (5 bases). The germline gives CDR1 MNHNY, CDR2 SVGAGI (reference sequence). This CDR3 spans 16 amino acids. V shed 6 bases and J shed 8 bases, with 25 bases lying between them. As DNA, the CDR3 is TGTGCCAGCAGAAGTCAAGCGGCAGGGCAATCCCGCGGCTACACCTTC. Translation: CASRSQAAGQSRGYTF.